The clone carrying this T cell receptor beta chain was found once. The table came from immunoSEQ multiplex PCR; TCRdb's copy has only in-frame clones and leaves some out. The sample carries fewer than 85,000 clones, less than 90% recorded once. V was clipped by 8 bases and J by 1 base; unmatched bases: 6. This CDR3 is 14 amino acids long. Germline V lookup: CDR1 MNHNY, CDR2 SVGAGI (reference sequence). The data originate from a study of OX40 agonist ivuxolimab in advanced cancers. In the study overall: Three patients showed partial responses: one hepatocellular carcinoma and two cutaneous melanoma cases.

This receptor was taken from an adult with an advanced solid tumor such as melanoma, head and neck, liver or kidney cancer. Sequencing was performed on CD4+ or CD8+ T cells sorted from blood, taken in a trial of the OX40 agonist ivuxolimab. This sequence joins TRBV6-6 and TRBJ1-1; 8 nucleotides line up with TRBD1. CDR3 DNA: TGTGCCAGCGGGGGGACAGGCGGGAACACTGAAGCTTTCTTT. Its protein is CASGGTGGNTEAFF.